A single sample is the source of the 21 T cell receptor beta chains below, sequenced in a study of CD8+ T cells in alopecia areata. The treatment denotes: oral pan-JAK inhibitor, 5-10 mg twice daily. The authors extracted RNA and reverse transcribed it into cDNA as the sequencing template. Here immunoSEQ multiplex PCR was the method, and the copy in TCRdb shows in-frame clones only, minus some. The data hold fewer than 100,000 clones, with around 55% observed a single time. The starting material was CD8+ T cells sorted from blood, obtained at week 4, from a patient treated with tofacitinib. The receptor set was obtained from a human donor with alopecia areata.

In its sample, this clone was seen a few times. This chain links TRBV5-1 with TRBJ1-5; the D is unclear. V was trimmed by 5 bases and J by 4 bases, leaving 10 bases between them. Germline CDR1 SGHRS, CDR2 YFSETQ. There are 13 residues in the CDR3. The CDR3 DNA reads TGCGCCAGCAGTGTCGGGTCAAATCAGCCCCAGCATTTT. Translation gives CASSVGSNQPQHF.

The chain links TRBV7-8 to TRBJ1-5; weak D call: TRBD1 (6 bases). V lost 5 bases to trimming and J lost 3 bases, with 11 bases between them. CDR3 length: 14 amino acids. In germline, CDR1 is SGHVS, CDR2 FQNEAQ. For the CDR3, the DNA is TGTGCCAGCAGCGGGGGGACAACCAATCAGCCCCAGCATTTT. Amino acids: CASSGGTTNQPQHF. Using reference TRBV7-8 and TRBJ1-5 for the parts outside the CDR3, the full variable domain is GAGVSQSPRYKVAKRGQDVALRCDPISGHVSLFWYQQALGQGPEFLTYFQNEAQLDKSGLPSDRFFAERPEGSVSTLKIQRTQQEDSAVYLCASSGGTTNQPQHFGDGTRLSIL.

This clone came up a few times. The V gene is TRBV29-1, the J gene TRBJ2-7; possible D gene TRBD1, 5 bases. The CDR3 extends over 16 amino acids. The V end lost 0 bases, the J end lost 7 bases, and 22 bases lay between the germline ends. CDR1 and CDR2 from the germline V gene are SQVTM and ANQGSEA. The CDR3 here is CSVEDRTRTPPGEQYF. The DNA of the CDR3 is TGCAGCGTTGAAGATCGAACCCGGACACCGCCTGGAGAGCAGTACTTC.

V gene TRBV14 combines with J gene TRBJ2-3; 15 positions match TRBD2. The V gene end was trimmed by 2 bases and the J gene end by 4 bases; junction bases not matched to a gene: 13. Germline V gene lookup returns CDR1 SGHDN and CDR2 FVKESK. The CDR3 runs 20 residues. Here the CDR3 reads CASSQRPGLAGGNLPDTQYF. CDR3 sequence (DNA): TGTGCCAGCAGCCAACGACCGGGACTAGCGGGAGGTAACCTCCCAGATACGCAGTATTTT.

V gene TRBV25-1 combines with J gene TRBJ2-7; 7 bases are shared with TRBD2. V dropped 3 bases and J dropped 2; count of bases not matched to a gene: 7. This CDR3 region has 15 residues. Germline assignment: CDR1 MGHDK and CDR2 SYGVNS. The CDR3: CASSDATSATYEQYF. In DNA form, the CDR3 reads TGTGCCAGCAGTGATGCAACTAGCGCCACCTACGAGCAGTACTTC.

The rearrangement links TRBV6-5 to TRBJ2-3, with 7 bases fitting TRBD2. J lost 0 bases, V lost 6 bases, and 6 bases had no gene match. The CDR3 length is 15 residues. Germline V gene data show CDR1 as MNHEY and CDR2 as SVGAGI. CDR3 nucleotides: TGTGCCAGCAGCATTAGCGGGTCGAGCACAGATACGCAGTATTTT. It specifies CASSISGSSTDTQYF.

The chain carries TRBV29-1 and TRBJ2-1; TRBD2 aligns across 8 bases. Germline V gene lookup returns CDR1 SQVTM and CDR2 ANQGSEA. After removal of 0 bases from V and 10 bases from J, the junction contained 14 bases not matched to a gene. The CDR3 is made up of 16 amino acids. The CDR3 reads CSVEDELRREEREQFF. The CDR3 region has the DNA TGCAGCGTTGAAGACGAGCTACGGCGGGAGGAGAGGGAGCAGTTCTTC.

The rearrangement joins TRBV27 to TRBJ2-1; D is perhaps TRBD2 (5 bases). The germline V gene encodes CDR1 MNHEY and CDR2 SMNVEV (reference sequence). V lost 2 bases and J lost 8, with 19 bases in between. The length of the CDR3 is 16 residues. As DNA, the CDR3 is TGTGCCAGCAGTTTAGTACCGCTAGCCGGGCCACATGAGCAGTTCTTC. Its protein product is CASSLVPLAGPHEQFF.

Points on this clone: The junction departs from the called germline gene at one end, perhaps through a read error. This rearrangement joins TRBV9 to TRBJ2-7; D gene uncertain. The CDR3 is 16 residues long. From germline, CDR1 is SGDLS and CDR2 YYNGEE. The DNA of the CDR3 is TGTGCCAGCAGCGTAGGGATCCTCCGACGAAGCTACGGGCAGTACTTC. Its translation: CASSVGILRRSYGQYF.

This clone appeared a few times. The V and J genes are TRBV7-8 and TRBJ2-3, with D possibly being TRBD1 or TRBD2 (6 bases each). The CDR3 loop spans 15 amino acids. The germline V gene encodes CDR1 SGHVS and CDR2 FQNEAQ. Trimming left V 0 bases short and J 6 bases short, with 13 bases between. DNA of the CDR3: TGTGCCAGCAGCTTAGCCCGGGGGCCTCCGGATACGCAGTATTTT. It translates to CASSLARGPPDTQYF.

This chain joins TRBV10-3 and TRBJ1-5; 7 nucleotides align to TRBD1. V lost 2 bases and J lost 4; bases outside the gene matches: 5. Germline-derived CDR1 and CDR2 are ENHRY and SYGVKD. The CDR3 is made up of 15 amino acids. The CDR3 DNA is TGTGCCATCAGTGAGGGGCAGGGGGATAATCAGCCCCAGCATTTT. This translates into CAISEGQGDNQPQHF.

J is TRBJ2-3 and V is TRBV7-9; unclear D gene. Germline lookup yields CDR1 SEHNR and CDR2 FQNEAQ (reference sequence). This CDR3 spans 13 amino acids. V dropped 5 bases and J dropped 3 bases, with 9 bases sitting between them. For the CDR3, the DNA is TGTGCCAGCAGCGTCGGACGGACAGATACGCAGTATTTT. This encodes CASSVGRTDTQYF.

The chain carries TRBV29-1 and TRBJ1-2; 9 bases line up with TRBD1. Germline lookup yields CDR1 SQVTM and CDR2 ANQGSEA. With 5 bases clipped from V and 2 bases from J, the junction kept 6 bases outside the gene matches. CDR3 length equals 14 residues. The CDR3 bases are TGCAGCGTTCTAGACAGGGGGTCGAACTATGGCTACACCTTC. It yields the protein CSVLDRGSNYGYTF.

This chain joins TRBV7-9 and TRBJ1-2; unclear D gene. V was shortened by 1 base and J by 8 bases, with 5 bases between the two germline ends. The CDR3 sequence is 11 residues long. Germline CDR1 is SEHNR and CDR2 is FQNEAQ (reference sequence). For the CDR3, the DNA is TGTGCCAGCAGCTTAGGTGGAGGCTACACCTTC. Amino acid sequence: CASSLGGGYTF.

The gene calls are TRBV19 and TRBJ2-2; 7 positions agree with TRBD1. The germline gives CDR1 LNHDA, CDR2 SQIVND (reference sequence). Trimming at V came to 7 bases and at J to 1 base, leaving 6 bases not matched to a gene. The CDR3 is 15 residues long. In nucleotides, the CDR3 is TGTGCCAGTATACAGGACAGGTTGAACACCGGGGAGCTGTTTTTT. The encoded protein is CASIQDRLNTGELFF.

The rearrangement joins TRBV4-3 to TRBJ2-7, with D uncertain. V dropped 0 bases and J dropped 3 bases, with 12 bases sitting between them. CDR1 is LGHNA and CDR2 is YSLEER in the germline V gene. There are 15 residues in the CDR3. CDR3 DNA sequence: TGCGCCAGCAGCCAAGATCTAAACGGTATCTACGAGCAGTACTTC. Translated: CASSQDLNGIYEQYF.

The rearrangement uses TRBV5-1 and TRBJ1-2; no clear D gene. The germline V gene has CDR1 SGHRS and CDR2 YFSETQ. The CDR3 consists of 12 residues. V lost 2 bases, J lost 6 bases, and 8 bases lay in between. CDR3 region: CASSFEGHGYTF. In DNA, the CDR3 is TGCGCCAGCAGCTTTGAGGGCCATGGCTACACCTTC.

The chain couples TRBV6-5 to TRBJ2-5; 8 bases are shared with TRBD2. Trimming removed 8 bases from V and 5 bases from J; junction bases left unmatched: 4. Germline V lookup: CDR1 MNHEY, CDR2 SVGAGI. The CDR3 extends over 12 amino acids. The CDR3 DNA follows: TGTGCCAGCGGCGGGGGGTCGGAGACCCAGTACTTC. Amino acids: CASGGGSETQYF.

The gene calls are TRBV30 and TRBJ2-4, with D possibly being TRBD2 (5 bases). Germline V gene lookup returns CDR1 GTSNPN and CDR2 SVGIG (reference sequence). CDR3 length equals 15 residues. V was clipped by 1 base and J by 5 bases, with 15 bases between them. CDR3 DNA sequence: TGTGCCTGGAGTGGGGTTGGAGGAGAGGAAAACATTCAGTACTTC. This translates into CAWSGVGGEENIQYF.

The CDR3: CASSEVERVTDTQYF. The CDR3 bases are TGTGCCAGCAGTGAAGTTGAAAGGGTCACAGATACGCAGTATTTT. V gene TRBV6-1 combines with J gene TRBJ2-3, with D uncertain. Germline-derived CDR1 and CDR2 are MNHNS and SASEGT. Trimming cost V 1 base and J 2 bases, with 10 bases left between them. The CDR3 contains 15 residues.

V and J are TRBV27 and TRBJ2-1; TRBD2 aligns across 9 bases. The J segment lost 9 bases and the V segment lost 11 bases, leaving 5 bases of the junction unmatched. This CDR3 region has 11 residues. Germline V gives CDR1 MNHEY, CDR2 SMNVEV (reference sequence). CDR3 DNA sequence: TGTGCCTCGAGCGGGGGGCCTGAGCAGTTCTTC. It encodes CASSGGPEQFF.